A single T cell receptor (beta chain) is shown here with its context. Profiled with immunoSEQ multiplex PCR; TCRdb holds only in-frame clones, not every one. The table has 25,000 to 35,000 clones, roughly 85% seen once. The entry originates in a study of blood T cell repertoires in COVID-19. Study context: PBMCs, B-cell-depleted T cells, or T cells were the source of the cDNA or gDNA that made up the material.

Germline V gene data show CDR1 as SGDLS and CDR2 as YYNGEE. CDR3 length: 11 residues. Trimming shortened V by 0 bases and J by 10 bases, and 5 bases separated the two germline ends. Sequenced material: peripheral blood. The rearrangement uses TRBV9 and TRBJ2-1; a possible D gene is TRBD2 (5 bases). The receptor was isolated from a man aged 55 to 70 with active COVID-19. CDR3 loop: CASSVGGEQFF. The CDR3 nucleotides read TGTGCCAGCAGCGTAGGCGGGGAGCAGTTCTTC.